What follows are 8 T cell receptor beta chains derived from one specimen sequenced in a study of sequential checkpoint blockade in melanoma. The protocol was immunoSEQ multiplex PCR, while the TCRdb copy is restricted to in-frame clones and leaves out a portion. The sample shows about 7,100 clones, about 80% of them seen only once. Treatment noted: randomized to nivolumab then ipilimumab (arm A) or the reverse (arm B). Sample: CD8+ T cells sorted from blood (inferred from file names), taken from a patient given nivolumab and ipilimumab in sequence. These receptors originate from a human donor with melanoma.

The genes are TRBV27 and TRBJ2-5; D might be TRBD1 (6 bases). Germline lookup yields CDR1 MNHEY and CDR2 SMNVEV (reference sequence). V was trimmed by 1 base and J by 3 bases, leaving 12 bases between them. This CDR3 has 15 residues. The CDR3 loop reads CASSLWLGAKETQYF. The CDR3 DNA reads TGTGCCAGCAGTTTATGGCTGGGGGCTAAAGAGACCCAGTACTTC.

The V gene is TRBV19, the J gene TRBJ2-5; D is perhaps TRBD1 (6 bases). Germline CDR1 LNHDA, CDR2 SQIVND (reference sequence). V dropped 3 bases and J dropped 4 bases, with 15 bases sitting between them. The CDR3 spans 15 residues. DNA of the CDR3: TGTGCCAGTAGTATTCACCCGACAGGTGGAGAGACCCAGTACTTC. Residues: CASSIHPTGGETQYF. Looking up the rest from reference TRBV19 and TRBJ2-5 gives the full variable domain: DGGITQSPKYLFRKEGQNVTLSCEQNLNHDAMYWYRQDPGQGLRLIYYSQIVNDFQKGDIAEGYSVSREKKESFPLTVTSAQKNPTAFYLCASSIHPTGGETQYFGPGTRLLVL.

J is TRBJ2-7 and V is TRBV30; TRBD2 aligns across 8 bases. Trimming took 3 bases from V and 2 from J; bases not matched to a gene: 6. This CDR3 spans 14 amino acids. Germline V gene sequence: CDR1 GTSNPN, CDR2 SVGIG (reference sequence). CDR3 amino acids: CAWSRSGTTYEQYF. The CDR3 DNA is TGTGCCTGGAGCCGTAGCGGGACCACCTACGAGCAGTACTTC.

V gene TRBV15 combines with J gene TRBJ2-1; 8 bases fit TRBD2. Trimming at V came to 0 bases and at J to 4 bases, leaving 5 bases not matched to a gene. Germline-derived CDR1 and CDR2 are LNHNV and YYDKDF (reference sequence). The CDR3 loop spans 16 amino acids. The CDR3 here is CATSRDPLAAYNEQFF. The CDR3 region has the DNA TGTGCCACCAGCAGAGATCCACTAGCGGCTTACAATGAGCAGTTCTTC.

The CDR3 DNA is TGCGCCAGCAGTCAATCGGGTAAGGGAGGGTACAATGAGCAGTTCTTC. The encoded protein is CASSQSGKGGYNEQFF. This rearrangement joins TRBV23-1 to TRBJ2-1; 7 bases line up with TRBD2. TRBV23-1 is given ORF status, its function remaining uncertain. The length of the CDR3 is 16 residues. V was clipped by 0 bases and J by 4 bases; unmatched bases: 6.

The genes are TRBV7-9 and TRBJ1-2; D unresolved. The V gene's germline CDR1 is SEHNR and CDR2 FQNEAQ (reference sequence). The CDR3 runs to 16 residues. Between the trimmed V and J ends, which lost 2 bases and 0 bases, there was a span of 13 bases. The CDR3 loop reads CASSLLFQESNYGYTF. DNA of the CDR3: TGTGCCAGCAGCTTATTGTTCCAGGAATCTAACTATGGCTACACCTTC.

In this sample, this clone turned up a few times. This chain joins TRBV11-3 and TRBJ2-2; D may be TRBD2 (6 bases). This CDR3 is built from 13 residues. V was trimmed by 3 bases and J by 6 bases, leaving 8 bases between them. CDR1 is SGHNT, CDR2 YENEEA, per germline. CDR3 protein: CASSLGGAGELFF. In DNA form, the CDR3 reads TGTGCCAGCAGCTTGGGGGGAGCCGGGGAGCTGTTTTTT.

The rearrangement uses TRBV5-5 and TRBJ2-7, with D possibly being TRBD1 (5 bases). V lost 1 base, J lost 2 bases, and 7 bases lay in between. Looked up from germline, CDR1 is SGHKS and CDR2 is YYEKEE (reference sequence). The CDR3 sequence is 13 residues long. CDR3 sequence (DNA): TGTGCCAGCAGCTTGACAGGAACCTACGAGCAGTACTTC. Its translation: CASSLTGTYEQYF.